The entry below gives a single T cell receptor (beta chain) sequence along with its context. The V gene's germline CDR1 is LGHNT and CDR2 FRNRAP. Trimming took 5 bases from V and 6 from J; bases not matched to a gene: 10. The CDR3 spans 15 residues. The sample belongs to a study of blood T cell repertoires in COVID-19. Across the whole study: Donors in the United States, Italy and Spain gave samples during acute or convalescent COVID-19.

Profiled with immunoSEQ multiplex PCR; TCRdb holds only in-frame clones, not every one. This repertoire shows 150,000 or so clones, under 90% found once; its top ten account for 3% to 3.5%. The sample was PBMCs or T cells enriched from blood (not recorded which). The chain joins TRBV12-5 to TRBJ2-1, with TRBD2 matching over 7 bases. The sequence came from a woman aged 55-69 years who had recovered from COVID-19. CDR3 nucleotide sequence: TGTGCTAGTGGTCCCCCCGGGATAGCGGGCAATGAGCAGTTCTTC. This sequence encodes CASGPPGIAGNEQFF.